A single sample is the source of the 15 T cell receptor beta chains below, sequenced in a study of cytomegalovirus exposure and HLA in healthy donors. The primer mix had 60 Vbeta and 13 Jbeta primers. TCRdb's copy holds only in-frame clones and misses some; the assay was immunoSEQ multiplex PCR. The sample holds roughly 120,000 clones, over 65% seen once. Sequenced input: PBMCs. These receptors were obtained from a woman in her 40s in good health and CMV-seropositive.

In this sample, this clone turned up a few times. V is TRBV11-3 and J is TRBJ2-2, with D possibly being TRBD1 (6 bases). The CDR3 sequence is 16 residues long. Trimming removed 3 bases at V and 4 bases at J, with 15 bases between. CDR1 SGHNT and CDR2 YENEEA come from the germline V gene. The CDR3 spells CASSFTRMGATGELFF. The CDR3 bases are TGTGCCAGCAGCTTCACACGGATGGGGGCCACCGGGGAGCTGTTTTTT.

The genes are TRBV5-1 and TRBJ2-3; D possibly corresponds to TRBD1 (6 bases). CDR1 and CDR2 from the germline V gene are SGHRS and YFSETQ. CDR3 size: 13 residues. Trimming took 6 bases from V and 12 from J, leaving 20 bases between them. As DNA, the CDR3 is TGCGCCAGCACCCCAACCGTTAGGGGGACCCAGTATTTT. This codes for CASTPTVRGTQYF.

The chain links TRBV9 to TRBJ2-1; D gene unclear. This CDR3 has 13 residues. V was trimmed by 3 bases and J by 5 bases, leaving 9 bases between them. Germline-derived CDR1 and CDR2 are SGDLS and YYNGEE. The CDR3 reads CASSAGIHNEQFF. In nucleotides, the CDR3 is TGTGCCAGCAGCGCGGGTATCCACAATGAGCAGTTCTTC.

This rearrangement joins TRBV7-9 to TRBJ2-1, with a tentative D call TRBD2 (6 bases). The germline V gene has CDR1 SEHNR and CDR2 FQNEAQ (reference sequence). V dropped 1 base and J dropped 2 bases, with 9 bases sitting between them. The CDR3 is made up of 15 amino acids. The CDR3 sequence is CASSLGRGTYNEQFF. The CDR3 DNA reads TGTGCCAGCAGCTTAGGGAGGGGTACCTACAATGAGCAGTTCTTC.

This chain joins TRBV7-6 and TRBJ2-7; 7 positions agree with TRBD1. The CDR3 length is 15 residues. After removal of 4 bases from V and 6 bases from J, the junction contained 12 bases not matched to a gene. Germline loops: CDR1 SGHVS, CDR2 FNYEAQ. In nucleotides, the CDR3 is TGTGCCAGCAGCTCCATTGACGGACAGGCTGTCGAGCAGTACTTC. Protein: CASSSIDGQAVEQYF. Full variable domain (rest looked up from reference TRBV7-6 and TRBJ2-7): GAGVSQSPRYKVTKRGQDVALRCDPISGHVSLYWYRQALGQGPEFLTYFNYEAQQDKSGLPNDRFSAERPEGSISTLTIQRTEQRDSAMYRCASSSIDGQAVEQYFGPGTRLTVT.

The rearrangement links TRBV5-6 to TRBJ1-4; D is possibly TRBD1 (6 bases). The V end lost 0 bases, the J end lost 4 bases, and 10 bases lay between the germline ends. Germline V CDR1 and CDR2: SGHDT, YYEEEE. The CDR3 is 15 residues long. The CDR3 reads CASSLATGLNEKLFF. The CDR3 DNA follows: TGTGCCAGCAGCTTGGCGACAGGCCTTAATGAAAAACTGTTTTTT.

The rearrangement links TRBV6-1 to TRBJ1-4; TRBD1 matches at 8 bases. The junction had 1 base not matched to a gene; V was cut back by 6 bases and J by 1 base. From germline, CDR1 is MNHNS and CDR2 SASEGT. The CDR3 runs 14 residues. The CDR3 DNA is TGTGCCAGCAGGGACAGGGTAACTAATGAAAAACTGTTTTTT. This translates into CASRDRVTNEKLFF.

This clone occurred a few times. The rearrangement joins TRBV15 to TRBJ2-1, with 8 bases identical to TRBD2. Germline trimming cut 5 bases from V and 8 bases from J; bases unmatched to any gene: 23. Germline V gene lookup returns CDR1 LNHNV and CDR2 YYDKDF (reference sequence). The CDR3 totals 19 residues. This chain's CDR3 is CATSVHPPTHREGRDEQFF. CDR3 nucleotides: TGTGCCACCAGCGTTCACCCACCAACCCACCGGGAGGGCCGAGATGAGCAGTTCTTC.

CDR3: CASSLALQGEAFF. CDR3 sequence (DNA): TGTGCCAGCAGCTTAGCGCTACAGGGGGAAGCTTTCTTT. The chain recombines TRBV7-9 with TRBJ1-1, with 7 bases identical to TRBD1. With 0 bases clipped from V and 8 bases from J, the junction kept 3 bases outside the gene matches. The CDR3 extends over 13 amino acids. CDR1 and CDR2 (germline): SEHNR, FQNEAQ (reference sequence). The full variable domain, in which reference TRBV7-9 and TRBJ1-1 provide the parts outside the CDR3, is DTGVSQNPRHKITKRGQNVTFRCDPISEHNRLYWYRQTLGQGPEFLTYFQNEAQLEKSRLLSDRFSAERPKGSFSTLEIQRTEQGDSAMYLCASSLALQGEAFFGQGTRLTVV.

A few counts support this clone. V usage is TRBV7-6 and J usage is TRBJ2-7; 10 bases fit TRBD2. Germline CDR1 reads SGHVS; CDR2 reads FNYEAQ. V shed 1 base and J 4 bases; nucleotides not matched to a gene: 10. The CDR3 loop spans 17 amino acids. CDR3: CASSLGVAGGLRYEQYF. The CDR3 nucleotides read TGTGCCAGCAGCTTAGGGGTAGCGGGGGGCCTGCGTTACGAGCAGTACTTC. The complete variable domain, with remaining parts taken from reference TRBV7-6 and TRBJ2-7, reads GAGVSQSPRYKVTKRGQDVALRCDPISGHVSLYWYRQALGQGPEFLTYFNYEAQQDKSGLPNDRFSAERPEGSISTLTIQRTEQRDSAMYRCASSLGVAGGLRYEQYFGPGTRLTVT.

This clone was detected only a few times. V usage is TRBV11-3 and J usage is TRBJ2-2; D is perhaps TRBD2 (6 bases). The CDR3 totals 15 residues. V gave up 1 base and J gave up 4 bases, with 10 bases separating them. Germline V gene data show CDR1 as SGHNT and CDR2 as YENEEA. The CDR3 sequence is CASSLGVGGTGELFF. CDR3 DNA sequence: TGTGCCAGCAGCTTAGGGGTCGGGGGCACCGGGGAGCTGTTTTTT.

CDR3 in amino acids: CASSRSVGLAGGSNEQFF. CDR3 bases: TGTGCCAGCAGCCGAAGCGTGGGACTAGCGGGAGGTAGCAATGAGCAGTTCTTC. The chain recombines TRBV14 with TRBJ2-1; TRBD2 matches 15 bases. V gave up 4 bases and J gave up 6 bases; unmatched junction bases: 10. The CDR3 has 18 residues. The germline V gene has CDR1 SGHDN and CDR2 FVKESK.

V gene TRBV11-3 combines with J gene TRBJ2-7; D might be TRBD1 (6 bases). The CDR3 sequence is 15 residues long. V dropped 5 bases and J dropped 4 bases, with 18 bases sitting between them. The germline gives CDR1 SGHNT, CDR2 YENEEA. The CDR3 spells CASSLRGGRSYEQYF. The CDR3 DNA reads TGTGCCAGCAGCCTCCGAGGGGGTAGATCTTACGAGCAGTACTTC.

The chain couples TRBV6-5 to TRBJ1-1; a weak D match, TRBD1 (5 bases). The germline V and J ends were trimmed by 0 bases and 3 bases, with 11 bases remaining between them. CDR1 and CDR2 from the germline V gene are MNHEY and SVGAGI. The CDR3 length is 15 residues. The CDR3 loop reads CASSYSLWGDTEAFF. The CDR3 DNA sequence: TGTGCCAGCAGTTACTCTTTGTGGGGGGACACTGAAGCTTTCTTT.

V and J are TRBV7-9 and TRBJ2-3; no clear D. This CDR3 is built from 13 residues. CDR1 and CDR2 (germline): SEHNR, FQNEAQ (reference sequence). V was cut by 1 base and J by 8 bases, with 10 bases left in between. CDR3 residues: CASSLEWRSTQYF. As DNA, the CDR3 is TGTGCCAGCAGCTTAGAATGGCGGAGTACGCAGTATTTT.